This T cell receptor beta chain was retrieved from a study of shared clonotypes between healthy human individuals. Findings and limits, study-wide: Blood was the sole source, and tissue repertoires probably differ. Rarefaction curves obtained for sorted subsets showed sequencing incomplete despite large depth.

Worth noting for this clone: Its antigen remains unidentified.

The material for each subset, its genomic DNA, was split evenly across several immunoSEQ plates. TCRdb's copy holds only in-frame clones and misses some; the assay was immunoSEQ multiplex PCR. The table lists roughly 1,100,000 clones, about 76% of them singletons. All donors were healthy HIV-negative adults lacking recent acute infections or vaccinations. V was clipped by 5 bases and J by 2 bases, with 13 bases between them. Germline CDR1 reads SGHRS; CDR2 reads YFSETQ. The CDR3 is made up of 14 amino acids. This sequence originates from a man between 18 and 29 years old in good health. The sequenced material came from memory CD4+ T cells sorted from blood. Subset of the sample: CD45RA-negative fraction. This sequence joins TRBV5-1 and TRBJ1-2, with a weak D call TRBD1 (5 bases). Here the CDR3 DNA reads TGCGCCAGCAGACTTATCGGGGGAAACTATGGCTACACCTTC. Translation: CASRLIGGNYGYTF. Using reference TRBV5-1 and TRBJ1-2 for the parts outside the CDR3, the full variable domain is KAGVTQTPRYLIKTRGQQVTLSCSPISGHRSVSWYQQTPGQGLQFLFEYFSETQRNKGNFPGRFSGRQFSNSRSEMNVSTLELGDSALYLCASRLIGGNYGYTFGSGTRLTVV.